This entry lists 17 T cell receptor beta chains sequenced from one sample in a study of early T cells in non-severe SARS-CoV-2 infection. TCRdb reprocessed the 5' RACE reads via MiXCR and lists one record per CDR3 protein. The sample holds 24,000 or so distinct CDR3 sequences; around 5.8% are singletons and the top ten take less than 2.5%. Sequenced sample: whole blood. The receptor source for this set is an adult who was a healthcare worker with PCR-confirmed SARS-CoV-2 infection or an uninfected control (not recorded which).

This clonotype showed up many times. The CDR3 DNA follows: TGTGCCAGCTCACCAAATAGGGAGCCCTACGAGCAGTACTTC. The encoded protein is CASSPNREPYEQYF. The chain links TRBV18 to TRBJ2-7, with a weak D call TRBD2 (5 bases). Germline V gene sequence: CDR1 KGHSH, CDR2 LQKENI. The CDR3 sequence is 14 residues long. The V gene lost 2 bases and the J gene lost 2 bases, with 10 bases spanning the gap.

The chain joins TRBV20-1 to TRBJ2-7; D remains unclear. Trimming took off 0 bases at V and 0 bases at J, with 21 bases between the two ends. CDR1 is DFQATT, CDR2 SNEGSKA, per germline (reference sequence). The CDR3 is 18 residues long. In DNA, the CDR3 is TGCAGTGCTAGAGATCTGGGCGCCGAAGGGATCTTCTCCTACGAGCAGTACTTC. It yields the protein CSARDLGAEGIFSYEQYF.

This clonotype was recorded many times. The V and J genes are TRBV10-3 and TRBJ2-7; D may be TRBD1 or TRBD2 (5 bases each). V was pared by 7 bases and J by 3 bases, with 13 bases between. Germline V gives CDR1 ENHRY, CDR2 SYGVKD. The CDR3 spans 13 residues. The chain's CDR3 is CAIKEGTSYEQYF. The CDR3 bases are TGTGCCATCAAGGAAGGGACCAGCTACGAGCAGTACTTC.

This clonotype ranks as medium-sized. J is TRBJ1-1 and V is TRBV28; D gene unclear. Germline loops: CDR1 MDHEN, CDR2 SYDVKM. V was pared by 2 bases and J by 2 bases, with 3 bases between. This CDR3 has 12 residues. CDR3 in amino acids: CASSLPNTEAFF. The CDR3 region has the DNA TGTGCCAGCAGTTTACCCAACACTGAAGCTTTCTTT.

This clonotype has more than one count but fewer than ten. The chain is built from TRBV6-6 and TRBJ1-1, with 8 bases lining up with TRBD1. This CDR3 spans 13 amino acids. Germline CDR1 MNHNY, CDR2 SVGAGI (reference sequence). V trimming: 7 bases; J trimming: 4 bases; junction bases outside the gene matches: 5. CDR3 sequence reads: CASIGQGATEAFF. CDR3 nucleotides: TGTGCCAGCATAGGACAGGGTGCCACTGAAGCTTTCTTT.

This clonotype was observed many times. The rearrangement links TRBV10-2 to TRBJ1-4; no clear D gene. This CDR3 has 13 amino acids. The V and J ends lost 4 bases and 1 base respectively, with 4 bases between them. Germline CDR1 is WSHSY and CDR2 is SAAADI. The CDR3 spells CASSGVTNEKLFF. The CDR3 region has the DNA TGCGCCAGCAGTGGGGTAACTAATGAAAAACTGTTTTTT.

There are many counts of this clonotype. The chain uses TRBV5-1 and TRBJ2-5, with D unclear. Germline CDR1 and CDR2: SGHRS and YFSETQ. The germline V and J ends were trimmed by 4 bases and 0 bases, with 4 bases remaining between them. CDR3 length: 12 residues. The CDR3 bases are TGCGCCAGCAGCCCGAACCAAGAGACCCAGTACTTC. Encoded protein: CASSPNQETQYF.

The rearrangement uses TRBV10-3 and TRBJ2-7; tentative D call: TRBD2 (6 bases). This CDR3 is built from 12 residues. Trimming removed 8 bases at V and 2 bases at J, with 10 bases between. Looked up from germline, CDR1 is ENHRY and CDR2 is SYGVKD. The CDR3 bases are TGTGCCATCGGGGGGTCAACCTACGAGCAGTACTTC. Amino acids: CAIGGSTYEQYF.

This clonotype appeared many times. The chain is built from TRBV20-1 and TRBJ2-1; D is undetermined. CDR1 and CDR2 (germline): DFQATT, SNEGSKA (reference sequence). The ends were cut back, 4 bases at V and 4 bases at J, with 5 bases in the middle. This CDR3 region has 11 residues. For the CDR3, the DNA is TGCAGTGCTATCACTTACAATGAGCAGTTCTTC. Protein sequence: CSAITYNEQFF.

V and J are TRBV6-5 and TRBJ1-3; weak D call: TRBD1 (6 bases). CDR3 length: 13 residues. Germline assignment: CDR1 MNHEY and CDR2 SVGAGI. V dropped 6 bases and J dropped 5 bases, with 11 bases sitting between them. For the CDR3, the DNA is TGTGCCAGCAGCGAACAGGGAAGAAACACCATATATTTT. This gives the protein CASSEQGRNTIYF.

In this sample, this clonotype turned up many times. This chain joins TRBV5-1 and TRBJ2-5; the D gene is possibly TRBD1 (6 bases). The V and J ends lost 0 bases and 4 bases respectively, with 16 bases between them. Germline V gene lookup returns CDR1 SGHRS and CDR2 YFSETQ. The CDR3 extends over 16 amino acids. CDR3 sequence: CASSLGPGVGRETQYF. Here the CDR3 DNA reads TGCGCCAGCAGCTTGGGTCCAGGGGTCGGGCGAGAGACCCAGTACTTC.

This clonotype was detected only a few times. The CDR3 spells CASSPNYQYNEQFF. The DNA of the CDR3 is TGTGCCAGCTCACCGAACTACCAATACAATGAGCAGTTCTTC. The chain links TRBV18 to TRBJ2-1; no firm D call. V was shortened by 3 bases and J by 4 bases, with 10 bases between the two germline ends. This CDR3 spans 14 amino acids. Germline loops: CDR1 KGHSH, CDR2 LQKENI.

This clonotype was found many times. This rearrangement joins TRBV12-3 or TRBV12-4 to TRBJ2-7; 7 nucleotides align to TRBD1. V trimming: 5 bases; J trimming: 0 bases; junction bases outside the gene matches: 13. The CDR3 runs to 17 residues. The CDR3 nucleotides are TGTGCCAGCAGTCCGCCGTCGGACAGGTGGGACTCCTACGAGCAGTACTTC. It yields the protein CASSPPSDRWDSYEQYF.

Many counts were recorded for this clonotype. This chain joins TRBV4-3 and TRBJ2-7; D not certain. Trimming stripped 0 bases from V and 0 bases from J, with 9 bases between. The germline V gene has CDR1 LGHNA and CDR2 YSLEER. The length of the CDR3 is 15 residues. The CDR3 DNA follows: TGCGCCAGCAGCCAAGATCCCCGGCCCTCCTACGAGCAGTACTTC. Encoded protein: CASSQDPRPSYEQYF.

J is TRBJ2-2 and V is TRBV12-3 or TRBV12-4, with D possibly being TRBD1 (6 bases). This CDR3 contains 14 residues. The V end lost 6 bases, the J end lost 6 bases, and 14 bases lay between the germline ends. The CDR3 bases are TGTGCCAGCAGCCCCGGACAGAGGGCCGGGGAGCTGTTTTTT. This gives the protein CASSPGQRAGELFF.

This clonotype was counted ten times or more. The gene calls are TRBV28 and TRBJ2-3; 8 bases match TRBD2. CDR1 MDHEN and CDR2 SYDVKM come from the germline V gene. The CDR3 is made up of 16 amino acids. V lost 6 bases and J lost 0; bases outside the gene matches: 8. This CDR3 is CASSPPGGRSTDTQYF. In DNA form, the CDR3 reads TGTGCCAGCAGCCCCCCGGGCGGGAGGAGCACAGATACGCAGTATTTT.

This clonotype appeared a few times. The rearrangement links TRBV2 to TRBJ2-7, with TRBD1 identical over 9 bases. Germline lookup yields CDR1 SNHLY and CDR2 FYNNEI. The CDR3 consists of 14 residues. Trimming removed 7 bases from V and 3 bases from J; junction bases left unmatched: 7. The CDR3 bases are TGTGCCAGCACCAGGGGGGGACAGGGCTACGAGCAGTACTTC. It encodes CASTRGGQGYEQYF.